The sequence of this TCR beta chain was determined in a study of human versus mouse CDR3 diversity and MHC coevolution. As for the study in general: The immunoSEQ assay reportedly detects one in 200,000 T cells. Notes on the study in general: By iCHAO1, human TCR beta clonotypes numbered about 1.5 million, the most.

Naive CD4 T cells were sorted as CD45RO-negative, CD62L-positive. The germline V gene has CDR1 KGHSH and CDR2 LQKENI. This CDR3 spans 16 amino acids. The V and J ends lost 1 base and 6 bases respectively, with 19 bases between them. The repertoire was sequenced with immunoSEQ multiplex PCR; TCRdb's copy has only in-frame clones and lacks some. In the table there are 60,000 or so clones, around 94% of which are singletons. With respect to this clone: Its antigen is undetermined.

The chain links TRBV18 to TRBJ2-7, with D unclear. Sequencing input: naive CD4+ T cells from blood. The sample's subset: CD45RO-negative CD62L-positive naive CD4 T cells. The sequence was collected from a person aged 55 to 70 in good health. The CDR3 sequence is CASSPQSGSLSREQYF. The DNA of the CDR3 is TGTGCCAGCTCACCACAATCCGGGTCCCTAAGTCGCGAGCAGTACTTC.